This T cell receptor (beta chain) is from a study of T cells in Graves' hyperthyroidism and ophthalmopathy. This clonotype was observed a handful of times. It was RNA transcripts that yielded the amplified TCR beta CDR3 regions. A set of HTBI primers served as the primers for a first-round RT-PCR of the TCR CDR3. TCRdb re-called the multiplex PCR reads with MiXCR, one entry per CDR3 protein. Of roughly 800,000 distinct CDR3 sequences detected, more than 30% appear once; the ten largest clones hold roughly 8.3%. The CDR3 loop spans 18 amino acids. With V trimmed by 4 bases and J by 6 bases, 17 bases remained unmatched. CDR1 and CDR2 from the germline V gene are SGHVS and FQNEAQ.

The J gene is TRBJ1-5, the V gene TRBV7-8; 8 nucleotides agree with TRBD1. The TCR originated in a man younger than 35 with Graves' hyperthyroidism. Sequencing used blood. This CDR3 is CASSSDRGSNTRGQPQHF. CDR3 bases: TGTGCCAGCAGCTCCGACAGGGGATCTAATACGCGAGGTCAGCCCCAGCATTTT.